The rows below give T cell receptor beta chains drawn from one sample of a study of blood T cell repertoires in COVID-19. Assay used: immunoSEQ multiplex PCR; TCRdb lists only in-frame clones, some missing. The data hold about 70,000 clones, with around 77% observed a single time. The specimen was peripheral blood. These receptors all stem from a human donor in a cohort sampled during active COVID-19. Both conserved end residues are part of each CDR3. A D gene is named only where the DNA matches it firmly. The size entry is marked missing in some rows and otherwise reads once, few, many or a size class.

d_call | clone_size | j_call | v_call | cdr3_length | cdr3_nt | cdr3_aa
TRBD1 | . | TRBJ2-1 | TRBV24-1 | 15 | TGTGCCACCAGTGATCCGGGACAGGGGGAGAATGAGCAGTTCTTC | CATSDPGQGENEQFF
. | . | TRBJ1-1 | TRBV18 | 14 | TGTGCCAGCTCACTACAGGGCCGGGGCGCTGAAGCTTTCTTT | CASSLQGRGAEAFF
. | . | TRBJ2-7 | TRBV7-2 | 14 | TGTGCCAGCAGCTTAGGGCTAGACCCCTACGAGCAGTACTTC | CASSLGLDPYEQYF
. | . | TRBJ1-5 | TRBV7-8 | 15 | TGTGCCAGCAGCTTAGAGGAGACAGGATATCAGCCCCAGCATTTT | CASSLEETGYQPQHF
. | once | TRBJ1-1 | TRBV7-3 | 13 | TGTGCCAGCAGCTTCGGGGGGAACACTGAAGCTTTCTTT | CASSFGGNTEAFF
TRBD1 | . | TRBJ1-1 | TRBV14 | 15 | TGTGCCAGCAGCCTCCTACAGGGGGCAGGCACTGAAGCTTTCTTT | CASSLLQGAGTEAFF
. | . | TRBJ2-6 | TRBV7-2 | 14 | TGTGCCAGCAGCTTAGGAGGTGGGGCCAACGTCCTGACTTTC | CASSLGGGANVLTF
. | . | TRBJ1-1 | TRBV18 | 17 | TGTGCCAGCTCCCAGTCAGGGCGCGCTGGCGCGAACACTGAAGCTTTCTTT | CASSQSGRAGANTEAFF
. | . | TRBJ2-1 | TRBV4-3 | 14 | TGCGCCAGCAGCCAAGACAGGGTTGGTGCAGAGCAGTTCTTC | CASSQDRVGAEQFF
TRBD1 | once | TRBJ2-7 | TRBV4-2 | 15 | TGTGCCAGCAGCCAAACCGGGACAGGGGGTTACGAGCAGTACTTC | CASSQTGTGGYEQYF
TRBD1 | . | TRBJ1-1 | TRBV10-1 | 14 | TGCGCCAGCAGTTACGGACAGGGTAACACTGAAGCTTTCTTT | CASSYGQGNTEAFF
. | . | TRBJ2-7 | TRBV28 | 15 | TGTGCCAGCAGTCCCGCCGGGACATTCTCCTACGAGCAGTACTTC | CASSPAGTFSYEQYF
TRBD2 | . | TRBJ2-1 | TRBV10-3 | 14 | TGTGCCATCAGGAATAGCGGGGGGGCCTCGCGGCAGTTCTTC | CAIRNSGGASRQFF
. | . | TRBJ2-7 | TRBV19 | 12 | TGTGCCAGTAGTATAACTCCCTACGAGCAGTACTTC | CASSITPYEQYF
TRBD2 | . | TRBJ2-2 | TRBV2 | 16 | TGTGCCAGCAGCAGAAGCGGGGGGGTACCTTCTAGGGAGCTGTTTTTT | CASSRSGGVPSRELFF
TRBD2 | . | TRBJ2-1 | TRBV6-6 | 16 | TGTGCCAGCAGCCAGACTAGCGGGGGAATTTACAATGAGCAGTTCTTC | CASSQTSGGIYNEQFF
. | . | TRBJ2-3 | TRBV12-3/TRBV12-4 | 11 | TGTGCCAGCAGCCTTGAGTATACGCAGTATTTT | CASSLEYTQYF
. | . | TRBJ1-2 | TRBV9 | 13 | TGTGCCAGCAGCGTAGGGACAGCCTATGGCTACACCTTC | CASSVGTAYGYTF
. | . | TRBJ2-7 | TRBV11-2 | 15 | TGTGCCAGCAGCTTGTGGGCAGGACTTCCCTACGAGCAGTACTTC | CASSLWAGLPYEQYF
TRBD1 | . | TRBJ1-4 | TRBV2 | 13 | TGTGCCAGCAGCGCTATCAGGGGGGAAAAACTGTTTTTT | CASSAIRGEKLFF
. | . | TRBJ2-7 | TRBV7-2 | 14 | TGTGCCAGCAGCTTACGCAGGGAAAGCTACGAGCAGTACTTC | CASSLRRESYEQYF
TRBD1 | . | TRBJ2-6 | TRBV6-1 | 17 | TGTGCCAGCAGTGAAGACAGGGGGCGCCTCGGGGCCAACGTCCTGACTTTC | CASSEDRGRLGANVLTF
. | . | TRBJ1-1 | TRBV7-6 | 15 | TGTGCCAGCAGCTTAGGGGGAGGGATGAACACTGAAGCTTTCTTT | CASSLGGGMNTEAFF
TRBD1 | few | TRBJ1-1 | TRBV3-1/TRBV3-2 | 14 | TGTGCCAGCAGGTTACAGGGGTCGGCCACTGAAGCTTTCTTT | CASRLQGSATEAFF
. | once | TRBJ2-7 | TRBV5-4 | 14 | TGTGCCAGCAGCTTGATGACAGAGAACTACGAGCAGTACTTC | CASSLMTENYEQYF
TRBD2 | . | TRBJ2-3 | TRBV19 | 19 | TGTGCCAGTAGTACTTACCCGGGACTAGCGGGGGCCCGGGGAGATACGCAGTATTTT | CASSTYPGLAGARGDTQYF
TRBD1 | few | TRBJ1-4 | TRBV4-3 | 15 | TGCGCCAGCAGCCAAGAGGACAGGGGAAATGAAAAACTGTTTTTT | CASSQEDRGNEKLFF
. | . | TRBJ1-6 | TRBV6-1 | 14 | TGTGCCAGCAGTGAAGTTCGGTTCAATTCACCCCTCCACTTT | CASSEVRFNSPLHF
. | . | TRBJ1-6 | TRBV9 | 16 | TGTGCCAGCAGCGTAGGCGGGGCTATTGGGGATTCACCCCTCCACTTT | CASSVGGAIGDSPLHF
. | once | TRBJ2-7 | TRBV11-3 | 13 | TGTGCCAGCAGGGGTAGCTTCTCCTACGAGCAGTACTTC | CASRGSFSYEQYF
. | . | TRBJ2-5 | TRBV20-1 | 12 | TGCAGTGCTAGTTGGCAGCAAGAGACCCAGTACTTC | CSASWQQETQYF
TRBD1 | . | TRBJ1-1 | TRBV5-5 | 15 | TGTGCCAGCAGCGGCGGACAGGGGGCCGACACTGAAGCTTTCTTT | CASSGGQGADTEAFF
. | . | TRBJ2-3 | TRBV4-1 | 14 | TGCGCCAGCAGCCAACCAGGAACCCCAGATACGCAGTATTTT | CASSQPGTPDTQYF
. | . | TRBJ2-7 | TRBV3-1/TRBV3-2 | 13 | TGTGCCAGCAGTCAGGGGCGGAGCTACGAGCAGTACTTC | CASSQGRSYEQYF
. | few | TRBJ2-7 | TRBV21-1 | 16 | TGTGCCAGCAGCAAAGCTTTTCCCCTTTTCCAGTACGAGCAGTACTTC | CASSKAFPLFQYEQYF
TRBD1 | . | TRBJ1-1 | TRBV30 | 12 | TGTGCCTGGCGGGACAGACTGGCCGAAGCTTTCTTT | CAWRDRLAEAFF
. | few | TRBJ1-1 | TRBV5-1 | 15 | TGCGCCAGCAGCGACCTCTCGGGGGGTTACACTGAAGCTTTCTTT | CASSDLSGGYTEAFF
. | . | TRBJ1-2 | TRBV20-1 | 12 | TGCAGTGCTAGTACTTTGGGAGTGACTCTCCTCTTC | CSASTLGVTLLF
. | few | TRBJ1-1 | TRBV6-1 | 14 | TGTGCCAGCAGTGAGCAGGGGAGTGGCACTGAAGCTTTCTTT | CASSEQGSGTEAFF
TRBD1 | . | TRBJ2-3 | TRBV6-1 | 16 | TGTGCCAGCAGTGACCTGACAGGGGGGCTGTCAGATACGCAGTATTTT | CASSDLTGGLSDTQYF
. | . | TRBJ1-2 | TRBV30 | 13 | TGTGCCTGGATCCCTACAGAAATCTATGGCTACACCTTC | CAWIPTEIYGYTF
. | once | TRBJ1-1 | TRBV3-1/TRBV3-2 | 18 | TGTGCCAGCAGCCAAGGGCCGTTCGGGGTCAGGGGGAACACTGAAGCTTTCTTT | CASSQGPFGVRGNTEAFF
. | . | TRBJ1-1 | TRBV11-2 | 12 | TGTGCCAGCAGCTTAGTGTCAGCTGAAGCTTTCTTT | CASSLVSAEAFF
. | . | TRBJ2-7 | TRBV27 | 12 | TGTGCCAGCACCCCAGCGGATAGCGAGCAGTACTTC | CASTPADSEQYF
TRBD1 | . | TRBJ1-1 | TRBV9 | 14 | TGTGCCAGCAGCGTCCGGGACAGGGGGATTGAAGCTTTCTTT | CASSVRDRGIEAFF
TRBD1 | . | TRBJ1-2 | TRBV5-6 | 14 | TGTGCCAGCAGGGGACGAGGACAGGTCTATGGCTACACCTTC | CASRGRGQVYGYTF
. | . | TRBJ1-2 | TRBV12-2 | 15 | TGTGCAAGTCGCTTAGCCAGGGGAACCCCCTATGGCTACACCTTC | CASRLARGTPYGYTF
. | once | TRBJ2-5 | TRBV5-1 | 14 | TGCGCCAGCAGCTTAACGGGGAATCAAGAGACCCAGTACTTC | CASSLTGNQETQYF
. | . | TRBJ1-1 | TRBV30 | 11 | TGTGCCTGGAGTCAGTACACTGAAGCTTTCTTT | CAWSQYTEAFF
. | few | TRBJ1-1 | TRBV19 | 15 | TGTGCCAGTAGTATAGGCGAGACAGTGAACACTGAAGCTTTCTTT | CASSIGETVNTEAFF
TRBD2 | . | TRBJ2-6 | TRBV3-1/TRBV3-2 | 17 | TGTGCCAGCAGCTTAAATGCGGGGGGCGCTGGGGCCAACGTCCTGACTTTC | CASSLNAGGAGANVLTF
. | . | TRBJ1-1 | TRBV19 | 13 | TGTGCCAGTACGGAGACCATGAACACTGAAGCTTTCTTT | CASTETMNTEAFF
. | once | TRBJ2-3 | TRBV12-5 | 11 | TGTGCTAGTGCCCTAACAGATACGCAGTATTTT | CASALTDTQYF
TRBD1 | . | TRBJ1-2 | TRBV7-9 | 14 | TGTGCCAGCAGCTTAGCGGAGGGGGCAGGTGGCTACACCTTC | CASSLAEGAGGYTF
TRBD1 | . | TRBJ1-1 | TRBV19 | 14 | TGTGCCAGTAGTATGGACAGGGGGCCAACTGAAGCTTTCTTT | CASSMDRGPTEAFF
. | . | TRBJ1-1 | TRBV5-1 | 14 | TGCGCCAGCAGCTGGGGGACACAGAACACTGAAGCTTTCTTT | CASSWGTQNTEAFF
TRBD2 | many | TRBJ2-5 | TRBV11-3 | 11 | TGTGCCAGCAGCTCGGGAGGGACCCAGTACTTC | CASSSGGTQYF
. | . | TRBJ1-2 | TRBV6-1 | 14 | TGTGCCAGCAGTGAAGCTCTGGGCGCCTATGGCTACACCTTC | CASSEALGAYGYTF
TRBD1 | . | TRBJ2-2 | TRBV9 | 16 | TGTGCCAGCAGCGTAGATGCAGGGGGCGGGACCGGGGAGCTGTTTTTT | CASSVDAGGGTGELFF
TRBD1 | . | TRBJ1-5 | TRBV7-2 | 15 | TGTGCCAGCAGCTCTGGACAGGGATCGTCTCAGCCCCAGCATTTT | CASSSGQGSSQPQHF